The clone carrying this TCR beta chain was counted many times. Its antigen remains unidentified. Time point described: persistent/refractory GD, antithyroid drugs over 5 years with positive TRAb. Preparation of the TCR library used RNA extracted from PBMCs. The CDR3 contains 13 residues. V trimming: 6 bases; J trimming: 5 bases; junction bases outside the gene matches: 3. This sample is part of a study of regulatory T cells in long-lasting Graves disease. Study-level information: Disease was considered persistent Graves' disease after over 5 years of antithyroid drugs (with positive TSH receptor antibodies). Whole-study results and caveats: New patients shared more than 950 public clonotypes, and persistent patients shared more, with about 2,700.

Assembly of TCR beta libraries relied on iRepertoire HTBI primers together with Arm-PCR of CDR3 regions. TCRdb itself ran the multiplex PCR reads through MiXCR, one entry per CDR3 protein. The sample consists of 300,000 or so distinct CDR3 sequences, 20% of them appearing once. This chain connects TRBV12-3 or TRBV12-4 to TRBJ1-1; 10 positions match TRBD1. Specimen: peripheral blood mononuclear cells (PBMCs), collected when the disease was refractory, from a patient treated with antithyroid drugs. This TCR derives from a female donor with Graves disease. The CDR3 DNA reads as TGTGCCAGCAGGACAGGGGGCTTTACTGAAGCTTTCTTT. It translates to CASRTGGFTEAFF.